Listed below are T cell receptor beta chains from one sample, sequenced in a study of T cells after yellow fever vaccination. TCRdb re-called the 5' RACE reads through MiXCR, storing one row per CDR3 protein. The data show a few hundred thousand distinct CDR3 sequences, with around a sixth seen just once and 15% to 20% held by the top ten. Sequencing used PBMCs, obtained 5 to 6 days after the first yellow fever vaccination. Receptors originate from a man younger than 35 who received the YFV17D yellow fever vaccine. CDR3s include the opening cysteine and the closing phenylalanine or tryptophan. Each record gives: clone size, D gene, J gene, V gene, CDR3 DNA, CDR3 protein. D genes are given only for firm matches. Size tells how often a clone was seen (once, few, many) or the class of an expanded clone, and some rows leave it out.

few | NA | TRBJ1-5 | TRBV28 | TGTGCCAGCACCAACTTGGGGGAAAATCAGCCCCAGCATTTT | CASTNLGENQPQHF
NA | NA | TRBJ1-6 | TRBV27 | TGTGCCAGCAGGTCCGGCTCCTATAATTCACCCCTCCACTTT | CASRSGSYNSPLHF
NA | NA | TRBJ1-2 | TRBV6-2/TRBV6-3 | TGTGCCAGCAGTTCGACAGCGGGGAACTATGGCTACACCTTC | CASSSTAGNYGYTF
few | NA | TRBJ2-3 | TRBV4-2 | TGTGCCAGCAGCCAAGAGGCCCTCCCCACAGATACGCAGTATTTT | CASSQEALPTDTQYF
NA | NA | TRBJ1-2 | TRBV12-3/TRBV12-4 | TGTGCCAGCAGTTGGGGGATAGCTAACTATGGCTACACCTTC | CASSWGIANYGYTF
few | TRBD2 | TRBJ2-1 | TRBV6-1 | TGTGCCAGCAGGGGAAGCGGGGGGGCCTACAATGAGCAGTTCTTC | CASRGSGGAYNEQFF
NA | NA | TRBJ2-3 | TRBV18 | TGTGCCAGCTCACCCGCGGCTTGGTCTGAGGCCAAGCAGTATTTT | CASSPAAWSEAKQYF
NA | NA | TRBJ1-1 | TRBV7-9 | TGTGCCAGCAGCATAGGACCCACTGAAGCTTTCTTT | CASSIGPTEAFF
NA | NA | TRBJ2-2 | TRBV6-1 | TGTGCCAGCACCGGGACCCACTTTAGCACCGGGGAGCTGTTTTTT | CASTGTHFSTGELFF
NA | NA | TRBJ2-2 | TRBV4-1 | TGCGCCAGCAGCCAAGATCCCGGGGAGCTGTTTTTT | CASSQDPGELFF
NA | NA | TRBJ1-1 | TRBV27 | TGTGCCAGCAGTTCCCCTAGGGACGATTTACCTCGGGCTTTCTTT | CASSSPRDDLPRAFF
NA | TRBD1 | TRBJ2-1 | TRBV10-2 | TGCGCCAGCAGGGCCTGGACAGGGGGTTACAATGAGCAGTTCTTC | CASRAWTGGYNEQFF
NA | NA | TRBJ1-6 | TRBV15 | TGTGCCACCAGCAGAGAAAGGGTCGGCTCACCCCTCCACTTT | CATSRERVGSPLHF
few | NA | TRBJ2-3 | TRBV12-3/TRBV12-4 | TGTGCCAGCAGCCGCGGGCGCTACACAGATACGCAGTATTTT | CASSRGRYTDTQYF
NA | NA | TRBJ2-7 | TRBV11-2 | TGTGCCAGCAGCTCTTCGACCACCGGGGACGAGCAGTACTTC | CASSSSTTGDEQYF
NA | TRBD2 | TRBJ2-3 | TRBV20-1 | TGCAGTGCTACCGAGCGGGGGAGGGCAGATACGCAGTATTTT | CSATERGRADTQYF
NA | NA | TRBJ2-1 | TRBV3-1 | TGTGCCAGCAGCCAATCGGGGGCCGATGAGCAGTTCTTC | CASSQSGADEQFF
NA | NA | TRBJ2-3 | TRBV20-1 | TGCAGTGCTAGAGGACAAACTAGCACAGATACGCAGTATTTT | CSARGQTSTDTQYF
NA | TRBD1 | TRBJ1-1 | TRBV10-3 | TGTGCCATCGCCTTGACAGGGGACACTGAAGCTTTCTTT | CAIALTGDTEAFF
few | NA | TRBJ1-6 | TRBV7-2 | TGTGCCAGCAGCTTAGCAGGGGGGTATAATTCACCCCTCCACTTT | CASSLAGGYNSPLHF
few | NA | TRBJ2-3 | TRBV7-2 | TGTGCCAGCAGCCTAATGAGGACGAGCGGCACAGATACGCAGTATTTT | CASSLMRTSGTDTQYF
few | NA | TRBJ2-1 | TRBV6-1 | TGTGCCAGCCTCGGAGGGCAGGACTACAATGAGCAGTTCTTC | CASLGGQDYNEQFF